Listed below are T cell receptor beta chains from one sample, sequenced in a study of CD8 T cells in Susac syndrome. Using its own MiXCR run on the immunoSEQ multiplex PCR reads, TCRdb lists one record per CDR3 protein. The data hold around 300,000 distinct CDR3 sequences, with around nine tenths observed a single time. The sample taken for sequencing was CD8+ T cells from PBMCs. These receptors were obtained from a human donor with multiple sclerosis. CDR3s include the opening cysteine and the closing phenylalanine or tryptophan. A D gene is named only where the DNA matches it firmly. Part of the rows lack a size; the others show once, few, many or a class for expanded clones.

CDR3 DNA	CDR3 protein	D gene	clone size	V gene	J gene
TGCGCCAGCAGCCACTCCGGGAGCGAGCAGTACTTC	CASSHSGSEQYF	NA	NA	TRBV4-1	TRBJ2-7
TGTGCCAGCAGTTTATCCCCGATCTCCTACGAGCAGTACTTC	CASSLSPISYEQYF	NA	NA	TRBV27	TRBJ2-7
TGTGCCAGCAGCATCCCCAGGGATACTTCTAGCACAGATACGCAGTATTTT	CASSIPRDTSSTDTQYF	NA	NA	TRBV7-9	TRBJ2-3
TGCGCCAGCAAAAGTTTCATTAGCCCGATTAACACCGGGGAGCTGTTTTTT	CASKSFISPINTGELFF	NA	NA	TRBV4-3	TRBJ2-2
TGTGCCAGCAGCTACCAGGGTACAGGGGTCAATGAGCAGTTCTTC	CASSYQGTGVNEQFF	TRBD1	NA	TRBV2	TRBJ2-1
TGTGCCAGCAGCATTACAGGGGGCGGCAATCAGCCCCAGCATTTT	CASSITGGGNQPQHF	TRBD1	NA	TRBV12-3/TRBV12-4	TRBJ1-5
TGTGCCAGCAGTTTTGATGGCAATCAGCCCCAGCATTTT	CASSFDGNQPQHF	NA	NA	TRBV27	TRBJ1-5
TGTGCCAGCAGTTATACCCCGGACAGGGTAAATCAGCCCCAGCATTTT	CASSYTPDRVNQPQHF	TRBD1	NA	TRBV6-2/TRBV6-3	TRBJ1-5
TGTGCCAGCAGCTTTCCAGCAACCTACGAGCAGTACTTC	CASSFPATYEQYF	NA	NA	TRBV7-9	TRBJ2-7
TGCGCCAGCAGCCACTTTCTAGCGGGGGGGAACACCGGGGAGCTGTTTTTT	CASSHFLAGGNTGELFF	TRBD2	NA	TRBV4-3	TRBJ2-2
TGCGCCAGCAGCCAAGAGTTCGGCCCGAAGGGCGAGCAGTACTTC	CASSQEFGPKGEQYF	NA	NA	TRBV4-3	TRBJ2-7
TGTGCCAGCACCGATTTGGCGGAATACACTGAAGCTTTCTTT	CASTDLAEYTEAFF	NA	NA	TRBV2	TRBJ1-1
TGTGCCAGCCCTACCCGTGAGGGCACTGAAGCTTTCTTT	CASPTREGTEAFF	NA	NA	TRBV2	TRBJ1-1
TGTGCCAGCAGCCGGAAAGGACAGCACGGGGAGCTGTTTTTT	CASSRKGQHGELFF	NA	NA	TRBV14	TRBJ2-2
TGTGCCAGCAGTGACCCAGGCCGGAGGGAGTTCTTC	CASSDPGRREFF	NA	NA	TRBV25-1	TRBJ2-1
TGCAGTGCTAGCCAGGGACTAGCGTCGGGCAATGAGCAGTTCTTC	CSASQGLASGNEQFF	TRBD2	NA	TRBV20-1	TRBJ2-1
TGTGCCAGCAGTTCCGGGACAGGGCGATCACCCCTCCACTTT	CASSSGTGRSPLHF	TRBD1	NA	TRBV27	TRBJ1-6
TGTGCCTGGACCCGACAGGGGCCCTTTGTAGAGCAGTACTTC	CAWTRQGPFVEQYF	TRBD1	NA	TRBV30	TRBJ2-7
TGTGCCAGCAGTTACTCGGACGACACCGGGGAGCTGTTTTTT	CASSYSDDTGELFF	NA	NA	TRBV6-2/TRBV6-3	TRBJ2-2
TGTGCCAGCAGCTTAAGTTGGGGGACGGAAAGCACAGATACGCAGTATTTT	CASSLSWGTESTDTQYF	NA	NA	TRBV7-9	TRBJ2-3
TGTGCCAGCAGCTGGGAGTTGGATCTCGCAGGTCAAGCTTTCTTT	CASSWELDLAGQAFF	NA	NA	TRBV5-4	TRBJ1-1
TGTGCCAGCAGCAACTCCCGACCTGGTGGCTATGGCTACACCTTC	CASSNSRPGGYGYTF	NA	NA	TRBV12-3/TRBV12-4	TRBJ1-2
TGTGCCATCACCGCAGATACAGGGGATGAGCAGTTCTTC	CAITADTGDEQFF	TRBD1	NA	TRBV10-3	TRBJ2-1
TGTGCCAGCAGCTCCGCCCCCGTAAGCGAGCAGTACTTC	CASSSAPVSEQYF	NA	NA	TRBV7-9	TRBJ2-7
TGTGCCAGCAGCATGGGACTAGCCAAAAACATTCAGTACTTC	CASSMGLAKNIQYF	NA	once	TRBV7-9	TRBJ2-4
TGCAGTGCTTCTCTTATAGATATGAACACTGAAGCTTTCTTT	CSASLIDMNTEAFF	NA	NA	TRBV20-1	TRBJ1-1
TGTGCCAGCAGCCCCTACAGGGAGTTAGACACTGAAGCTTTCTTT	CASSPYRELDTEAFF	NA	few	TRBV3-1	TRBJ1-1
TGCGCCAGCAGACGATTCATATCCACAGATACGCAGTATTTT	CASRRFISTDTQYF	NA	NA	TRBV4-3	TRBJ2-3
TGTGCCACCAGCACCCGGTGGAGGACCAAAAACATTCAGTACTTC	CATSTRWRTKNIQYF	NA	NA	TRBV15	TRBJ2-4